This T cell receptor (beta chain) comes out of a study of T cells after yellow fever vaccination. Study details: Fractions with few cells were prepared using SMART-Seq v4 Ultra Low Input.

This clonotype was observed a handful of times. The antigen remains unidentified. The 5'RACE template-switching step produced TCR cDNA and added a universal primer site and UMIs. TCRdb called the 5' RACE reads again in MiXCR, with one record for every CDR3 protein. The sample lists approximately 550,000 distinct CDR3 sequences, less than 15% occurring once. Germline V gene lookup returns CDR1 MNHEY and CDR2 SMNVEV (reference sequence). The germline V and J ends were trimmed by 6 bases and 0 bases, with 12 bases remaining between them. The CDR3 covers 14 residues. Study results and caveats: In post-booster samples, most primary-vaccination clones reappeared (about 95% CD4, roughly 90% CD8). Abundant clonotypes from the bulk population could contaminate FACS-sorted repertoires.

The genes are TRBV27 and TRBJ2-7; the D gene is possibly TRBD1 (6 bases). The sequencing here drew on PBMCs, taken on the day of the yellow fever booster vaccination. The TCR originated in a man aged 25 to 40 who received the YFV17D yellow fever vaccine. The CDR3 DNA follows: TGTGCCAGCAGACGGACGGACAGCTCCTACGAGCAGTACTTC. It is translated as CASRRTDSSYEQYF.